A selection of T cell receptor beta chains follows, all from one sample in a study of spatial heterogeneity in lung cancer. TCRdb recomputed calls from the 5' RACE reads with MiXCR, one row per CDR3 protein. There are about 43,000 distinct CDR3 sequences in the sample; about 23% occur only once, and about 7.2% lies in the top ten. Specimen: PBMCs, collected at follow-up. The source of these receptors is a female donor with early-stage non-small cell lung cancer. CDR3s include the opening cysteine and the closing phenylalanine or tryptophan. A D gene is named only where the DNA matches it firmly. Expanded clones get a size class; other rows say once, few or many, or leave the size out.

D,size,J,V,CDR3,DNA
NA,NA,TRBJ2-3,TRBV6-5,CASTQPGTDTQYF,TGTGCCAGCACCCAGCCCGGCACAGATACGCAGTATTTT
TRBD2,NA,TRBJ2-1,TRBV7-2,CASSVRQPFRREWYNEQFF,TGTGCCAGCAGCGTACGCCAACCTTTCAGGCGGGAGTGGTACAATGAGCAGTTCTTC
NA,few,TRBJ2-6,TRBV11-2,CASSFVRVGANVLTF,TGTGCCAGCAGCTTTGTCCGCGTCGGGGCCAACGTCCTGACTTTC
TRBD2,few,TRBJ2-5,TRBV7-9,CASSTVTSGIGETQYF,TGTGCCAGCAGCACCGTGACTAGCGGGATTGGTGAGACCCAGTACTTC
NA,few,TRBJ1-2,TRBV29-1,CSVEIATYTF,TGCAGCGTTGAAATTGCCACCTACACCTTC
NA,NA,TRBJ1-5,TRBV5-1,CASSLDGSDQPQHF,TGCGCCAGCAGCTTGGATGGCAGCGATCAGCCCCAGCATTTT
NA,NA,TRBJ1-1,TRBV5-1,CASSLAPAGEAFF,TGCGCCAGCAGCTTGGCGCCAGCTGGAGAAGCTTTCTTT
NA,NA,TRBJ2-2,TRBV12-3/TRBV12-4,CASTPLGTGELFF,TGTGCCAGCACCCCCCTTGGCACCGGGGAGCTGTTTTTT
NA,many,TRBJ2-1,TRBV28,CASSSNEQFF,TGTGCCAGCAGTTCTAACGAGCAGTTCTTC
NA,NA,TRBJ2-2,TRBV9,CASSVSTGELFF,TGTGCCAGCAGCGTATCGACCGGGGAGCTGTTTTTT
NA,many,TRBJ2-7,TRBV14,CASSQVWQTYEQYF,TGTGCCAGCAGCCAAGTTTGGCAAACCTACGAGCAGTACTTC
NA,NA,TRBJ2-3,TRBV6-2/TRBV6-3,CASSYKRRASTDTQYF,TGTGCCAGCAGTTATAAAAGGCGAGCTAGCACAGATACGCAGTATTTT
TRBD2,few,TRBJ2-7,TRBV11-2,CASSPLARPSGSSYEQYF,TGTGCCAGCAGCCCGTTGGCTCGTCCTAGCGGCAGCTCCTACGAGCAGTACTTC
NA,NA,TRBJ2-5,TRBV12-3/TRBV12-4,CASSLASLGTQYF,TGTGCCAGCAGTTTGGCCTCTTTGGGGACCCAGTACTTC
TRBD2,few,TRBJ2-1,TRBV10-1,CASSIAGARYNEQFF,TGCGCCAGCAGTATAGCGGGAGCTAGATACAATGAGCAGTTCTTC
NA,NA,TRBJ2-5,TRBV29-1,CSVVQGGETQYF,TGCAGCGTTGTCCAGGGAGGAGAGACCCAGTACTTC
NA,few,TRBJ1-2,TRBV30,CAWRSNAYGYTF,TGTGCCTGGAGATCCAATGCCTATGGCTACACCTTC
NA,few,TRBJ1-1,TRBV28,CASSLPDRAEAFF,TGTGCCAGCAGTTTACCGGACAGAGCTGAAGCTTTCTTT
NA,few,TRBJ2-2,TRBV11-1,CASSLGQAYGELFF,TGTGCCAGCAGCTTAGGACAGGCGTACGGGGAGCTGTTTTTT
TRBD1,NA,TRBJ2-2,TRBV2,CASSETPRTGKTGTGELFF,TGTGCCAGCAGTGAGACCCCACGGACAGGGAAGACCGGCACCGGGGAGCTGTTTTTT
NA,many,TRBJ1-4,TRBV20-1,CSARSSVEKLFF,TGCAGTGCGAGATCATCGGTTGAAAAACTGTTTTTT
NA,many,TRBJ2-2,TRBV19,CASAQTGITGELFF,TGTGCCAGTGCCCAAACAGGGATCACCGGGGAGCTGTTTTTT
TRBD2,few,TRBJ2-3,TRBV7-8,CASGVTSGNTDTQYF,TGTGCCAGCGGGGTGACTAGCGGGAACACAGATACGCAGTATTTT
NA,NA,TRBJ1-5,TRBV20-1,CSARAEVVSNQPQHF,TGCAGTGCTAGAGCGGAGGTGGTAAGCAATCAGCCCCAGCATTTT
NA,many,TRBJ2-1,TRBV7-3,CASSGGNEQFF,TGTGCCAGCAGCGGGGGAAATGAGCAGTTCTTC
TRBD2,few,TRBJ2-1,TRBV20-1,CSARDPLAGGGIWADEQFF,TGCAGTGCTAGAGATCCCCTAGCGGGAGGAGGGATTTGGGCGGATGAGCAGTTCTTC
NA,NA,TRBJ2-3,TRBV30,CPWSLTLGTDTQYF,TGTCCCTGGAGTCTAACCCTAGGTACAGATACGCAGTATTTT
NA,NA,TRBJ2-5,TRBV7-6,CASSLFISETQYF,TGTGCCAGCAGCCTTTTCATTTCAGAGACCCAGTACTTC
NA,many,TRBJ2-3,TRBV6-5,CASRSTGGDTQYF,TGTGCCAGCAGGTCGACAGGAGGGGATACGCAGTATTTT
NA,few,TRBJ1-2,TRBV7-2,CASSSGRRGTANNYGYTF,TGTGCCAGCAGCTCAGGTCGCAGAGGGACGGCCAATAACTATGGCTACACCTTC
NA,NA,TRBJ1-5,TRBV6-6,CASSYEPYSNQPQHF,TGTGCCAGCAGTTACGAACCGTATAGCAATCAGCCCCAGCATTTT
NA,NA,TRBJ2-2,TRBV3-1,CASSQSRDGELFF,TGTGCCAGCAGCCAGTCTAGGGACGGGGAGCTGTTTTTT
NA,many,TRBJ1-2,TRBV28,CASSLKGHYGYTF,TGTGCCAGCAGTTTAAAGGGGCACTATGGCTACACCTTC
NA,few,TRBJ2-3,TRBV20-1,CSAVASTDTQYF,TGCAGTGCTGTAGCGTCAACAGATACGCAGTATTTT
NA,NA,TRBJ2-3,TRBV6-2/TRBV6-3,CASRKPRDAQYF,TGTGCCAGCAGAAAACCCCGGGACGCGCAGTATTTT
NA,NA,TRBJ1-1,TRBV7-9,CASLGGRKDTEAFF,TGTGCCAGCCTGGGAGGGAGGAAGGACACTGAAGCTTTCTTT
NA,NA,TRBJ2-5,TRBV4-1,CASSQDPLQTQYF,TGCGCCAGCAGCCAAGACCCGCTACAAACCCAGTACTTC
NA,few,TRBJ2-7,TRBV5-1,CASSWGQGEQYF,TGCGCCAGCAGCTGGGGGCAGGGCGAGCAGTACTTC
TRBD2,few,TRBJ2-1,TRBV7-8,CASSSTGTSPLGVF,TGTGCCAGCAGCTCGACCGGGACTAGCCCTTTAGGTGTCTTC
TRBD1,NA,TRBJ2-5,TRBV19,CASKDRGETQYF,TGTGCCAGTAAGGACAGGGGTGAGACCCAGTACTTC
TRBD2,NA,TRBJ2-7,TRBV12-3/TRBV12-4,CASSPGTSGRPEQYF,TGTGCCAGCAGTCCCGGGACTAGCGGGAGGCCCGAGCAGTACTTC
TRBD1,NA,TRBJ2-6,TRBV7-8,CASSYGGTGGAGANVLTF,TGTGCCAGCAGCTATGGCGGGACAGGGGGCGCTGGGGCCAACGTCCTGACTTTC
NA,NA,TRBJ2-3,TRBV2,CASSYRDSTDTQYF,TGTGCCAGCAGTTACCGGGACAGCACAGATACGCAGTATTTT
NA,many,TRBJ2-5,TRBV6-5,CASSYVPSGYQETQYF,TGTGCCAGCAGTTACGTCCCCTCGGGGTACCAAGAGACCCAGTACTTC
NA,few,TRBJ1-4,TRBV7-6,CASSDLRGKTNEKLFF,TGTGCCAGCAGCGACTTAAGGGGGAAGACTAATGAAAAACTGTTTTTT
TRBD2,few,TRBJ2-5,TRBV3-1,CASSQETSGGETQYF,TGTGCCAGCAGCCAAGAAACTAGCGGGGGCGAGACCCAGTACTTC
NA,NA,TRBJ1-3,TRBV4-1,CASSQEGTYTIYF,TGCGCCAGCAGCCAGGAGGGGACCTACACCATATATTTT
TRBD2,many,TRBJ2-5,TRBV3-1,CASSFGTSGRAVRETQYF,TGTGCCAGCAGCTTTGGGACTAGCGGGAGGGCCGTAAGAGAGACCCAGTACTTC
NA,many,TRBJ2-3,TRBV7-8,CASSPGLDNTDTQYF,TGTGCCAGCAGCCCAGGCTTAGACAACACAGATACGCAGTATTTT
NA,NA,TRBJ1-2,TRBV20-1,CSARDPLAQNGYTF,TGCAGTGCTAGAGATCCCCTGGCGCAGAATGGCTACACCTTC
NA,few,TRBJ1-5,TRBV7-2,CASSFDSSRSQHF,TGTGCCAGCAGCTTCGACTCCTCGAGGTCCCAGCATTTT
NA,NA,TRBJ2-3,TRBV3-1,CASSQKGVLPTDTQYF,TGTGCCAGCAGCCAGAAAGGAGTTTTACCTACAGATACGCAGTATTTT
TRBD2,NA,TRBJ2-5,TRBV7-2,CASSRTSQETQYF,TGTGCCAGCAGCCGGACTAGCCAAGAGACCCAGTACTTC
NA,few,TRBJ2-3,TRBV5-1,CASMVDSTDTQYF,TGCGCCAGCATGGTGGATAGCACAGATACGCAGTATTTT
NA,NA,TRBJ2-5,TRBV11-2,CASSLNRETQYF,TGTGCCAGCAGCTTAAACCGAGAGACCCAGTACTTC
NA,few,TRBJ2-1,TRBV20-1,CSARRPRAYNEQFF,TGCAGTGCTAGACGACCTAGAGCCTACAATGAGCAGTTCTTC
NA,many,TRBJ2-7,TRBV6-6,CASSYWGDSYEQYF,TGTGCCAGCAGTTATTGGGGGGACTCATACGAGCAGTACTTC
TRBD1,NA,TRBJ1-5,TRBV6-1,CATTRDRGAYSNQPQHF,TGTGCCACCACCAGAGACAGGGGCGCCTATAGCAATCAGCCCCAGCATTTT
NA,NA,TRBJ2-3,TRBV12-3/TRBV12-4,CASKQGPHTQYF,TGTGCCAGCAAGCAGGGGCCGCATACGCAGTATTTT